These 5 T cell receptor beta chains came from one sample sequenced in a study of a mutant IDH1 vaccine in newly diagnosed glioma. The repertoire was sequenced with immunoSEQ multiplex PCR; TCRdb's copy has only in-frame clones and lacks some. The table shows tens of thousands of clones, with 84% occurring only once. Their antigen targets remain unknown. As to time point: week 35, safety follow-up. One vaccine dose held 300 ug of mutant IDH1 20-mer peptide and came with topical imiquimod. The specimen was PBMCs, collected from a glioma patient whose treatment included an IDH1 peptide vaccine. Receptors originate from a man aged 25-45 years with glioma.

Written as DNA, the CDR3 is TGTGCCAGCAGCGAACGGCGGGTCAATCAGCCCCAGCATTTT. It codes for CASSERRVNQPQHF. The gene calls are TRBV6-5 and TRBJ1-5; no definite D call. This CDR3 comprises 14 residues. V was cut by 6 bases and J by 3 bases, with 12 bases left in between. Germline V gives CDR1 MNHEY, CDR2 SVGAGI.

The chain couples TRBV5-1 to TRBJ2-7; D not certain. The CDR3 runs to 13 residues. CDR1 is SGHRS, CDR2 YFSETQ, per germline. Trimming took 2 bases from V and 0 from J, leaving 6 bases between them. The CDR3 region is CASSFGVSYEQYF. CDR3 DNA sequence: TGCGCCAGCAGCTTTGGGGTCTCCTACGAGCAGTACTTC.

The chain combines TRBV10-3 with TRBJ2-7; possible D gene TRBD1, 6 bases. Trimming stripped 6 bases from V and 5 bases from J, with 23 bases between. This CDR3 contains 16 residues. Looked up from germline, CDR1 is ENHRY and CDR2 is SYGVKD. Here the CDR3 reads CAIRGVGALSFNEQYF. Written as DNA, the CDR3 is TGTGCCATCAGGGGAGTGGGGGCCCTCTCTTTCAACGAGCAGTACTTC.

The rearrangement joins TRBV11-1 to TRBJ1-2, with D maybe TRBD1 (6 bases). The CDR3 runs to 17 residues. Per the germline V gene, CDR1 is SGHAT and CDR2 is FQDESV (reference sequence). The V gene lost 1 base and the J gene lost 3 bases, with 18 bases spanning the gap. The CDR3 loop reads CASSLGRWGRADYGYTF. The CDR3 region has the DNA TGTGCCAGCAGCTTAGGTCGCTGGGGGCGCGCGGACTATGGCTACACCTTC. Together with reference TRBV11-1 and TRBJ1-2, the CDR3 gives the full variable domain: EAEVAQSPRYKITEKSQAVAFWCDPISGHATLYWYRQILGQGPELLVQFQDESVVDDSQLPKDRFSAERLKGVDSTLKIQPAELGDSAMYLCASSLGRWGRADYGYTFGSGTRLTVV.

Written as DNA, the CDR3 is TGTGCCAGCAGTGAAAGGGGAAGGGAAGAAAAACTGTTTTTT. Translated: CASSERGREEKLFF. The V call is TRBV6-1, the J call TRBJ1-4, with D possibly being TRBD1 (5 bases). The V end lost 2 bases, the J end lost 8 bases, and 12 bases lay between the germline ends. The CDR3 contains 14 residues. In germline, CDR1 is MNHNS, CDR2 SASEGT.